This T cell receptor beta chain appears in the sequencing data of a study of T-cell memory formation after mild COVID-19. The CDR3 is made up of 16 amino acids. CDR1 and CDR2 from the germline V gene are SGHTA and FQGTGA. V was clipped by 2 bases and J by 7 bases, with 18 bases between them. Findings and caveats of the study: Second-wave clones peaking on day 37 lacked confirmed SARS-CoV-2 specificity. Clones contracting day 15 to 85 were balanced CD4/CD8; later expanders leaned CD4+.

The sample holds a few counts of this clonotype. Its antigen remains unknown. TCRdb called the 5' RACE reads again in MiXCR, with one record for every CDR3 protein. The sample records about 440,000 distinct CDR3 sequences, 15% to 25% being singletons. The source of this sequence is an adult woman who had mild COVID-19 (a few samples of this study predate the infection). Cell type and time point are not known. Sequenced material: PBMCs or a T cell subset sorted from them (not recorded which). J is TRBJ2-1 and V is TRBV7-3; D is tentatively TRBD1 or TRBD2 (5 bases each). The chain's CDR3 is CASSLGSLGTRNEQFF. In DNA form, the CDR3 reads TGTGCCAGCAGCTTAGGTTCACTAGGGACGCGGAATGAGCAGTTCTTC.